The rows below give T cell receptor beta chains drawn from one sample of a study of blood T cells in healthy people across ages. TCRdb redid the calling of the 5' RACE reads with MiXCR, one entry per CDR3 protein. The data contain 1.4 million or so distinct CDR3 sequences, approximately 43% of them singletons. Sequenced sample: blood. The receptors were sampled from a woman aged 18-35 years in good health. CDR3s include the opening cysteine and the closing phenylalanine or tryptophan. D genes are given only for firm matches. Some rows mark clone size as missing; the rest say once, few, many or name a class of expanded clone.

V,size,D,J,CDR3,DNA
TRBV7-9,.,TRBD2,TRBJ2-5,CASSLAIRTSGNEQYF,TGTGCCAGCAGCTTAGCGATCAGGACTAGCGGAAATGAGCAGTACTTC
TRBV5-6,once,.,TRBJ2-3,CASTSGTGGWTDTQYF,TGTGCCAGCACCTCTGGGACGGGCGGGTGGACAGATACGCAGTATTTT
TRBV12-3/TRBV12-4,few,TRBD1,TRBJ1-5,CASPFPLRDRGNQPQHF,TGTGCCAGCCCCTTTCCACTCCGGGACAGGGGCAATCAGCCCCAGCATTTT
TRBV4-1,.,TRBD2,TRBJ2-3,CASSRQRSGGATDTQYF,TGCGCCAGCAGCCGCCAACGGTCCGGGGGGGCCACAGATACGCAGTATTTT
TRBV6-5,once,.,TRBJ2-1,CASSYTQGSYNEQFF,TGTGCCAGCAGTTACACACAGGGCTCCTACAATGAGCAGTTCTTC
TRBV4-3,.,.,TRBJ2-3,CASSQRDRSTDTQYF,TGCGCCAGCAGCCAACGGGACCGCAGCACAGATACGCAGTATTTT
TRBV12-3/TRBV12-4,once,TRBD2,TRBJ2-1,CASRKLAGVGNERFF,TGTGCCAGCAGAAAGCTAGCGGGAGTGGGAAATGAGCGGTTCTTC
TRBV27,few,.,TRBJ1-2,CASHPSGNYGYTF,TGTGCCAGCCACCCGAGCGGGAACTATGGCTACACCTTC
TRBV5-1,few,TRBD2,TRBJ2-3,CASNLDASGGARDTQYF,TGCGCCAGCAACTTGGACGCTAGCGGAGGAGCTAGAGATACGCAGTATTTT
TRBV6-5,.,.,TRBJ1-6,CASTPTRSSYNSPLHF,TGTGCCAGCACCCCGACACGGAGCTCCTATAATTCACCCCTCCACTTT
TRBV7-3,few,TRBD2,TRBJ2-3,CASSLQAGVADTQYF,TGTGCCAGCAGCTTACAAGCGGGAGTGGCAGATACGCAGTATTTT
TRBV7-2,.,.,TRBJ2-6,CASSLVGTGRSGANVLTF,TGTGCCAGCAGCTTAGTAGGGACGGGCCGCTCTGGGGCCAACGTCCTGACTTTC
TRBV20-1,few,.,TRBJ1-2,CSARDGSTAIYGYTF,TGCAGTGCTAGAGATGGGTCGACAGCAATCTATGGCTACACCTTC
TRBV6-5,.,TRBD2,TRBJ2-7,CASSRSIAGIYEQYF,TGTGCCAGCAGCCGTTCGATAGCGGGAATCTACGAGCAGTACTTC
TRBV20-1,.,.,TRBJ1-3,CSARSPGDLNTIYF,TGCAGTGCCCGAAGCCCAGGGGACCTAAACACCATATATTTT
TRBV7-2,once,.,TRBJ1-5,CASSLGSVVGALQPQHF,TGTGCCAGCAGCTTAGGGTCGGTGGTGGGGGCCCTACAGCCCCAGCATTTT
TRBV6-1,.,.,TRBJ1-5,CASRPLGPSNQPQHF,TGTGCCAGCAGGCCTTTGGGGCCTAGCAATCAGCCCCAGCATTTT
TRBV6-5,.,.,TRBJ2-1,CASRPLGGASYNEQFF,TGTGCCAGCAGACCCCTAGGGGGGGCGTCCTACAATGAGCAGTTCTTC
TRBV27,.,TRBD1,TRBJ2-1,CASSLAGQGSSYNEQFF,TGTGCCAGCAGTTTAGCCGGACAGGGAAGCTCCTACAATGAGCAGTTCTTC
TRBV21-1,.,.,TRBJ2-3,CASSNTGTGGFRTDTQYF,TGTGCCAGCAGTAATACCGGGACAGGGGGCTTCCGCACAGATACGCAGTATTTT
TRBV12-3/TRBV12-4,many,.,TRBJ1-2,CASTLGAGTGYTF,TGTGCCAGCACTCTAGGGGCAGGAACAGGCTACACCTTC
TRBV15,.,TRBD2,TRBJ2-1,CATSSRGLTGLNGQFF,TGTGCCACCAGCAGTCGGGGACTAACGGGCTTGAATGGGCAGTTCTTC
TRBV7-9,few,.,TRBJ2-7,CASSLGISTSHYEQYF,TGTGCCAGCAGCTTAGGGATCAGTACTAGCCACTACGAGCAGTACTTC
TRBV25-1,few,.,TRBJ1-6,CASSGPNYNSPLHF,TGTGCCAGCAGTGGTCCAAACTATAATTCACCCCTCCACTTT
TRBV11-2,.,TRBD1,TRBJ2-7,CASSLGDRAGEQYF,TGTGCCAGCAGCTTAGGGGACAGGGCAGGCGAGCAGTACTTC
TRBV6-5,few,TRBD1,TRBJ1-2,CASSYSTGAGGYTF,TGTGCCAGCAGTTACTCGACAGGGGCGGGTGGCTACACCTTC
TRBV4-1,few,TRBD2,TRBJ2-5,CASSPLGPASGSGRETQYF,TGCGCCAGCAGCCCTCTGGGGCCAGCTAGCGGGAGTGGTCGGGAGACCCAGTACTTC
TRBV6-2/TRBV6-3,few,TRBD1,TRBJ2-5,CASSKYGTGYQETQYF,TGTGCCAGCAGCAAATACGGGACAGGGTACCAAGAGACCCAGTACTTC
TRBV6-2/TRBV6-3,.,.,TRBJ2-7,CASVDIYYEQYF,TGTGCCAGCGTGGACATCTACTACGAGCAGTACTTC
TRBV7-2,.,.,TRBJ1-1,CASSFTPWGGEAFF,TGTGCCAGCAGCTTCACTCCATGGGGAGGTGAAGCTTTCTTT
TRBV3-1,few,.,TRBJ2-7,CASSPHDGSSSYEQYF,TGTGCCAGCAGCCCACATGACGGATCTAGCTCCTACGAGCAGTACTTC
TRBV2,few,TRBD1,TRBJ1-2,CASSQEGQYGYTF,TGTGCCAGCAGCCAAGAGGGACAGTATGGCTACACCTTC
TRBV28,.,.,TRBJ1-2,CAEGTTNYGYTF,TGTGCTGAGGGTACCACTAACTATGGCTACACCTTC
TRBV6-6,once,.,TRBJ2-7,CANCYSPTGDEQYF,TGTGCCAACTGTTACTCGCCAACTGGCGACGAGCAGTACTTC
TRBV28,few,.,TRBJ1-2,CASSLLGIGYTF,TGTGCCAGCAGTTTATTAGGAATTGGCTACACCTTC
TRBV25-1,.,TRBD1,TRBJ1-1,CASRTTGGITEAFF,TGTGCCAGCAGAACGACAGGGGGGATTACTGAAGCTTTCTTT
TRBV6-5,.,.,TRBJ2-3,CASRSQGNTDTQYF,TGTGCCAGCAGATCCCAGGGTAACACAGATACGCAGTATTTT
TRBV12-3/TRBV12-4,.,.,TRBJ1-3,CASTKARVGNTIYF,TGTGCCAGCACCAAAGCAAGGGTCGGAAACACCATATATTTT
TRBV15,.,TRBD1,TRBJ2-7,CATSRGSGTVFFYEQYF,TGTGCCACCAGCAGAGGATCCGGGACAGTGTTTTTTTACGAGCAGTACTTC
TRBV3-1,.,.,TRBJ2-4,CASSQDPEQGTLAKNIQYF,TGTGCCAGCAGCCAAGATCCGGAACAGGGGACTTTAGCCAAAAACATTCAGTACTTC
TRBV13,few,.,TRBJ2-7,CASSPVGSSYEQYF,TGTGCCAGCAGCCCGGTGGGCAGCTCCTACGAGCAGTACTTC
TRBV6-2/TRBV6-3,.,.,TRBJ1-1,CASSWGPEAFF,TGTGCCAGCAGTTGGGGTCCTGAAGCTTTCTTT
TRBV12-5,few,TRBD2,TRBJ2-1,CASGLVKTSYSYNEQFF,TGTGCTAGTGGTTTGGTTAAGACTAGCTACTCCTACAATGAGCAGTTCTTC
TRBV10-3,few,TRBD1,TRBJ2-7,CAISDPDRVYEQYF,TGTGCCATCAGTGATCCGGACAGGGTTTACGAGCAGTACTTC
TRBV12-3/TRBV12-4,few,TRBD1,TRBJ1-2,CASSRWDRGYGYTF,TGTGCCAGCAGCCGTTGGGACAGGGGCTATGGCTACACCTTC
TRBV4-3,few,TRBD1,TRBJ2-4,CASSARDRGLNIQYF,TGCGCCAGCAGCGCTCGGGACAGGGGATTAAACATTCAGTACTTC
TRBV4-3,.,.,TRBJ2-3,CASSQVYFSRDEMTDTQYF,TGCGCCAGCAGCCAAGTGTATTTCTCGCGGGACGAAATGACAGATACGCAGTATTTT
TRBV6-6,.,TRBD1,TRBJ2-7,CASSSDRGSPYEQYF,TGTGCCAGCAGCTCGGACAGGGGGTCCCCCTACGAGCAGTACTTC
TRBV6-2/TRBV6-3,.,TRBD2,TRBJ2-3,CASSRGLAGNSDTQYF,TGTGCCAGCAGCCGAGGACTAGCGGGGAATTCAGATACGCAGTATTTT
TRBV12-3/TRBV12-4,few,TRBD1,TRBJ2-6,CASTRDRDSGANVLTF,TGTGCCAGCACCCGGGACAGGGACTCTGGGGCCAACGTCCTGACTTTC
TRBV29-1,.,.,TRBJ2-7,CSVGEATYEQYF,TGCAGCGTTGGTGAAGCGACCTACGAGCAGTACTTC
TRBV25-1,many,TRBD2,TRBJ2-7,CASSTGQREREAAYEQYF,TGTGCCAGCAGTACGGGACAGCGGGAGCGGGAGGCTGCCTACGAGCAGTACTTC
TRBV28,few,TRBD1,TRBJ2-7,CASSSPGQGANEQYF,TGTGCCAGCAGTTCCCCCGGACAGGGGGCAAACGAGCAGTACTTC